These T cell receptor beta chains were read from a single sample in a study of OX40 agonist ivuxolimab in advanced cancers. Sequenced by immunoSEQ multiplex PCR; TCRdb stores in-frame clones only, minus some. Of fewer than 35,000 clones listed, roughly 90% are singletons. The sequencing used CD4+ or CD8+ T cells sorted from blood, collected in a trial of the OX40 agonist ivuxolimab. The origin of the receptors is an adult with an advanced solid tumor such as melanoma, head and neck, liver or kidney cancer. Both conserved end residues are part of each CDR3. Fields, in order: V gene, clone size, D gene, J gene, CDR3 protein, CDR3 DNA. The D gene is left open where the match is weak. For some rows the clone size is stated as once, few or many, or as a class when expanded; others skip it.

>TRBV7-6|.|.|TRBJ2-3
CASSLGAGAFTDTQYF
TGTGCCAGCAGCTTAGGGGCGGGGGCCTTCACAGATACGCAGTATTTT
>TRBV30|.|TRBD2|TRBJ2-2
CAWSIFRTSGTNGELFF
TGTGCCTGGAGTATATTTAGGACTAGCGGGACTAACGGGGAGCTGTTTTTT
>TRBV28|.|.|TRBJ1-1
CAGQGVATEAFF
TGTGCCGGACAAGGGGTGGCCACTGAAGCTTTCTTT
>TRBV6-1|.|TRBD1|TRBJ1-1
CASRLQGERTEAFF
TGTGCCAGCAGATTACAGGGGGAGCGCACTGAAGCTTTCTTT
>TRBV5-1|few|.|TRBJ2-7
CASSYRGGGAFEQYF
TGCGCCAGCAGCTATAGAGGGGGGGGAGCCTTCGAGCAGTACTTC
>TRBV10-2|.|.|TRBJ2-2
CASIQGAGELFF
TGCGCCAGCATTCAGGGAGCTGGGGAGCTGTTTTTT
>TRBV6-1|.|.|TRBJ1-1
CASSEGRNTEAFF
TGTGCCAGCAGTGAGGGGAGGAACACTGAAGCTTTCTTT
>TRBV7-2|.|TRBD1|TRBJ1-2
CASSSRTGSDGYTF
TGTGCCAGCAGCTCAAGGACAGGCTCCGATGGCTACACCTTC
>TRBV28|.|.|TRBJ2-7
CASSFRLLRFYEQYF
TGTGCCAGCAGTTTTAGGCTACTAAGGTTCTACGAGCAGTACTTC
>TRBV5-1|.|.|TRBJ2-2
CASKGFGENTGELFF
TGCGCCAGCAAGGGGTTCGGAGAGAACACCGGGGAGCTGTTTTTT
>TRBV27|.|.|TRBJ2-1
CASSLETTRLYNEQFF
TGTGCCAGCAGTTTAGAAACTACACGTCTCTACAATGAGCAGTTCTTC
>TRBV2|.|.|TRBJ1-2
CASSRNLPNYGYTF
TGTGCCAGCAGCAGGAACCTCCCTAACTATGGCTACACCTTC
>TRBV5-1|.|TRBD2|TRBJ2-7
CASSLGRGSYEQYF
TGCGCCAGCAGCTTGGGGCGGGGGAGCTACGAGCAGTACTTC
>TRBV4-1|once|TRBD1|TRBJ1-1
CASSQDQGGGTEAFF
TGCGCCAGCAGCCAAGATCAGGGGGGGGGCACTGAAGCTTTCTTT
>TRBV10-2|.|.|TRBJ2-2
CASRGGQINTGELFF
TGCGCCAGCAGGGGGGGACAGATAAACACCGGGGAGCTGTTTTTT
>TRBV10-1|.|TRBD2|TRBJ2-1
CASSESASGGPYNEQFF
TGCGCCAGCAGTGAGTCGGCTAGCGGGGGACCTTACAATGAGCAGTTCTTC
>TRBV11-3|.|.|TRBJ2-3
CASSLGTDPSTDTQYF
TGTGCCAGCAGCCTGGGGACGGATCCTAGCACAGATACGCAGTATTTT
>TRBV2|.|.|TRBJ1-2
CASSNTGSGYGYTF
TGTGCCAGCTCTAACACAGGCTCAGGGTATGGCTACACCTTC
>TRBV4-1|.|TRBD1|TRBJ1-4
CASSQGTGGKTTNEKLFF
TGCGCCAGCAGCCAAGGGACAGGGGGGAAAACAACTAATGAAAAACTGTTTTTT
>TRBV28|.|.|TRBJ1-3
CASSLSSQYSGNTIYF
TGTGCCAGCAGTTTATCGAGTCAGTACTCTGGAAACACCATATATTTT
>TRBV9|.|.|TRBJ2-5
CASSARGALETQYF
TGTGCCAGCAGCGCACGGGGGGCCTTAGAGACCCAGTACTTC
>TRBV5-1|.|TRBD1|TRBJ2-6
CASSLPGQGMTANVLTF
TGCGCCAGCAGCCTCCCGGGACAGGGGATGACGGCCAACGTCCTGACTTTC
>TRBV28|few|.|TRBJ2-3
CASSPRAGAVDTQYF
TGTGCCAGCAGCCCTCGCGCGGGGGCGGTAGATACGCAGTATTTT
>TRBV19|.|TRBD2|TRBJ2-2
CASKTSGNTGELFF
TGTGCCAGTAAGACTAGCGGTAACACCGGGGAGCTGTTTTTT
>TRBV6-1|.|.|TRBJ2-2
CASSEIGAGRTGELFF
TGTGCCAGCAGTGAAATTGGCGCAGGTAGGACCGGGGAGCTGTTTTTT
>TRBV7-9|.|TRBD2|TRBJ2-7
CASSRGTSGPGFSYEQYF
TGTGCCAGCAGCCGCGGGACTAGCGGGCCAGGGTTCTCCTACGAGCAGTACTTC
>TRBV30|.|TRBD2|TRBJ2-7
CSSGGHEQYF
TGTTCCTCGGGAGGCCACGAGCAGTACTTC
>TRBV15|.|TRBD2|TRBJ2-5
CATSRVELAGGETQYF
TGTGCCACCAGCAGAGTAGAACTAGCGGGAGGAGAGACCCAGTACTTC
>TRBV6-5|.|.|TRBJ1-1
CASSYTGRGTEAFF
TGTGCCAGCAGTTACACGGGGAGGGGCACTGAAGCTTTCTTT
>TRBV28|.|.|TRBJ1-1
CASRLPVVNTEAFF
TGTGCCAGCAGACTGCCGGTGGTGAACACTGAAGCTTTCTTT
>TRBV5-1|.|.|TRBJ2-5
CASSPGTQETQYF
TGCGCCAGCAGCCCCGGGACCCAAGAGACCCAGTACTTC
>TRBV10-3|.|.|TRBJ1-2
CAISEFPGPSYGYTF
TGTGCCATCAGTGAATTCCCGGGCCCGAGCTATGGCTACACCTTC
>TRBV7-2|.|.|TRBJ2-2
CASSGRGGELFF
TGTGCCAGCAGCGGAAGAGGGGGGGAGCTGTTTTTT
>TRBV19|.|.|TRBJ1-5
CASSGGRSYSNQPQHF
TGTGCCAGTTCGGGGGGCAGGAGTTATAGCAATCAGCCCCAGCATTTT
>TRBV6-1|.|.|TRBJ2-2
CASTPWGTGELFF
TGTGCCAGCACCCCCTGGGGCACCGGGGAGCTGTTTTTT
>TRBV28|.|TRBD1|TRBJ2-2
CAFRDRADGELFF
TGTGCCTTCCGGGACAGGGCCGACGGGGAGCTGTTTTTT
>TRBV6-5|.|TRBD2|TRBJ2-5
CASKRGYQETQYF
TGTGCCAGTAAGCGGGGATACCAAGAGACCCAGTACTTC
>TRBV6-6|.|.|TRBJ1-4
CASSYHLRRADEKLFF
TGTGCCAGCAGCTACCACTTAAGGAGGGCCGATGAAAAACTGTTTTTT
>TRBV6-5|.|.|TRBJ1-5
CASSPGSNQPQHF
TGTGCCAGCAGCCCAGGTAGCAATCAGCCCCAGCATTTT
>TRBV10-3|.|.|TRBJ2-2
CAASPGAGELFF
TGTGCCGCAAGTCCAGGGGCCGGGGAGCTGTTTTTT
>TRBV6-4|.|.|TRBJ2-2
CASSDSRTGELFF
TGTGCCAGCAGTGACTCTAGGACCGGGGAGCTGTTTTTT
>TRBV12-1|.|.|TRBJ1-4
CATQGHRTYEKLFF
TGTGCCACCCAGGGGCATCGAACTTATGAAAAACTGTTTTTT
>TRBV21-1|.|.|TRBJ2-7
CASSKQRPLSYEQYF
TGTGCCAGCAGCAAACAGCGGCCTCTCTCCTACGAGCAGTACTTC
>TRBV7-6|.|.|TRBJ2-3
CASSLDPDTQYF
TGTGCCAGCAGCTTAGATCCAGATACGCAGTATTTT
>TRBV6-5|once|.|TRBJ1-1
CASSYGGLHNTEAFF
TGTGCCAGCAGTTACGGCGGCCTCCATAACACTGAAGCTTTCTTT
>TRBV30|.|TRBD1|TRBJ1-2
CAWTRGRAVGVNYGYTF
TGTGCCTGGACGAGGGGGCGTGCTGTTGGAGTTAACTATGGCTACACCTTC
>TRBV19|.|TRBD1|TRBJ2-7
CASSVGTGGPDEQYF
TGTGCCAGTAGTGTTGGGACAGGGGGCCCCGACGAGCAGTACTTC
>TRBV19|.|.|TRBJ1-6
CASSPNIKSPLHF
TGTGCCAGTAGTCCAAATATTAAATCACCCCTCCACTTT
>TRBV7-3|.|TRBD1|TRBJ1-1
CASSIKGGGGTEAFF
TGTGCCAGCAGCATAAAAGGAGGGGGCGGCACTGAAGCTTTCTTT
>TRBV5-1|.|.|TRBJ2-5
CASSSTLETQYF
TGCGCCAGCAGCTCCACGTTGGAGACCCAGTACTTC
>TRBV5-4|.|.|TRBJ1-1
CASSLRGRTEAFF
TGTGCCAGCAGCTTAAGGGGGAGGACTGAAGCTTTCTTT
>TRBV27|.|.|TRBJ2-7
CASSLSQTTYEQYF
TGTGCCAGCAGTTTATCGCAGACGACCTACGAGCAGTACTTC